This TCR beta chain was recovered during a study of Ad26.COV2.S vaccination and SARS-CoV-2 variants. Sequencing used immunoSEQ multiplex PCR; TCRdb keeps in-frame clones, though not all of them. The sample lists more than 350,000 clones, more than 80% occurring once. The ends were cut back, 1 base at V and 5 bases at J, with 11 bases in the middle. The CDR3 spans 13 residues. Germline CDR1 reads GTSNPN; CDR2 reads SVGIG (reference sequence). Noted treatment: 15 to 20 received Ad26.COV2.S at low or high dose, single or two shots; roughly five received placebo; per-sample allocation not given. On day 63 after the first injection, vaccine and placebo recipients gave samples. Remarks on this clone: Its target is not known.

General study points: People who got the vaccine had more spike-specific TCR breadth than people who got placebo.

The source of this sequence is a person between 18 and 60 years old who received the Ad26.COV2.S COVID-19 vaccine or a placebo. The V call is TRBV30, the J call TRBJ1-2; D is ambiguous. The sample in question was peripheral blood, obtained in a trial of Ad26.COV2.S vaccine versus placebo. CDR3 coding DNA: TGTGCCTGGAGTGGGGCGGCCGGATATGGCTACACCTTC. This gives the protein CAWSGAAGYGYTF.